This TCR beta chain was observed in a study of blood T cell repertoires in COVID-19. Whole-study context: From the United States, Italy and Spain came samples of acute and convalescent COVID-19. T cells, B-cell-depleted T cells, or PBMCs provided the cDNA or gDNA that served as material.

Authors' methods: Amplification of reference gene primers was used by the study to estimate nucleated cell counts. TCRdb's table, derived via immunoSEQ multiplex PCR, lists solely in-frame clones and lacks some. Clone size and V and J calls were adopted from that table, with D and trimming inferred from the DNA. Of about 59,000 clones in the sample, roughly 80% were seen once. This clone showed up just a few times. The germline gives CDR1 SQVTM, CDR2 ANQGSEA. The CDR3 is 14 residues long. V was clipped by 5 bases and J by 7 bases, with 19 bases between them. The chain links TRBV29-1 to TRBJ2-3, with TRBD1 as a possible D gene (6 bases). This clonotype originated in a man in his 60s with acute or convalescent COVID-19. Sequencing was performed on peripheral blood. This chain's CDR3 is CSVLDRLEVYTQYF. The CDR3 DNA is TGCAGCGTTCTAGACAGGCTGGAGGTATATACGCAGTATTTT.